Listed here are 29 T cell receptor beta chains from one sample, sequenced in a study of blood T cells in healthy people across ages. For the second PCR, which ran for roughly 6 to 11 cycles, a sample-barcoded 5' primer and a J-beta primer mix were used. Each CDR3 protein gets one entry after TCRdb re-called the 5' RACE reads with MiXCR. This sample carries about 1.5 million distinct CDR3 sequences, about 45% of them seen once, and the ten largest clones take about 3.8%. Sequences were obtained from blood. The receptors shown here come from a woman under 30 in good health.

This rearrangement joins TRBV4-1 to TRBJ1-5, with D unresolved. Trimming shortened V by 2 bases and J by 4 bases, and 9 bases separated the two germline ends. Germline V gene data show CDR1 as MGHRA and CDR2 as YSYEKL. The CDR3 length is 14 residues. The CDR3 loop is CASSQSTPNQPQHF. In DNA form, the CDR3 reads TGCGCCAGCAGCCAATCCACACCGAATCAGCCCCAGCATTTT.

This clonotype has just a few counts. The chain joins TRBV7-2 to TRBJ1-1; no definite D call. V lost 3 bases to trimming and J lost 0 bases, with 20 bases between them. Germline CDR1 is SGHTA and CDR2 is FQGNSA. CDR3 size: 18 residues. The CDR3 here is CASSFSPYGGTMNTEAFF. CDR3 nucleotide sequence: TGTGCCAGCAGCTTTAGTCCGTATGGCGGAACTATGAACACTGAAGCTTTCTTT. The full variable domain, completed using reference TRBV7-2 and TRBJ1-1, is GAGVSQSPSNKVTEKGKDVELRCDPISGHTALYWYRQSLGQGLEFLIYFQGNSAPDKSGLPSDRFSAERTGGSVSTLTIQRTQQEDSAVYLCASSFSPYGGTMNTEAFFGQGTRLTVV.

There are a few counts of this clonotype. The chain links TRBV4-1 to TRBJ2-1, with TRBD2 matching over 8 bases. Germline V gene sequence: CDR1 MGHRA, CDR2 YSYEKL. The CDR3 is made up of 16 amino acids. V lost 3 bases, J lost 0 bases, and 4 bases stayed unmatched. The CDR3 here is CASSQPRGGSYNEQFF. DNA of the CDR3: TGCGCCAGCAGCCAGCCCCGGGGGGGCTCCTACAATGAGCAGTTCTTC.

This chain uses TRBV28 with TRBJ2-1, with D perhaps being TRBD1 or TRBD2 (5 bases each). V lost 6 bases, J lost 7 bases, and 19 bases lay in between. CDR1 MDHEN and CDR2 SYDVKM come from the germline V gene. The CDR3 is made up of 15 amino acids. The CDR3 spells CASSAIRGARNEQFF. DNA for the CDR3: TGTGCCAGCAGCGCCATTCGGGGCGCGAGGAATGAGCAGTTCTTC.

A few counts support this clonotype. This chain links TRBV28 with TRBJ2-7; 9 nucleotides align to TRBD1. There are 14 residues in the CDR3. J was trimmed by 4 bases and V by 9 bases; bases with no gene match: 10. CDR1 MDHEN and CDR2 SYDVKM come from the germline V gene. CDR3 coding DNA: TGTGCCAGTAGTGCCCGGGACAGGGTTTACGAGCAGTACTTC. It encodes CASSARDRVYEQYF.

The V and J genes are TRBV6-6 and TRBJ2-7, with 7 bases lining up with TRBD1. J was trimmed by 7 bases and V by 5 bases; bases with no gene match: 8. The CDR3 totals 13 residues. Germline CDR1 MNHNY, CDR2 SVGAGI (reference sequence). The CDR3 reads CASSDREAAEQYF. The CDR3 nucleotides are TGTGCCAGCAGTGACAGGGAAGCGGCAGAGCAGTACTTC.

The DNA of the CDR3 is TGTGCCAGCAGCCAAGAGGTGGGCGGGAGCACGCAAGATACGCAGTATTTT. As protein: CASSQEVGGSTQDTQYF. This chain uses TRBV3-1 with TRBJ2-3; 7 bases map to TRBD2. CDR1 LGHDT and CDR2 YNNKEL come from the germline V gene (reference sequence). This CDR3 comprises 17 residues. V lost 0 bases, J lost 5 bases, and 11 bases stayed unmatched.

The V and J genes are TRBV12-3 or TRBV12-4 and TRBJ2-5; 9 positions match TRBD2. With the DNA end fitting TRBJ2-7 better, the J assignment may be wrong. The CDR3 is 14 amino acids. CDR3 DNA: TGTGCCAGCAGTTTTAGGCGGGAGGGCTCCGAGCAGTACTTC. Its translation is CASSFRREGSEQYF.

The rearrangement joins TRBV6-2 or TRBV6-3 to TRBJ2-3, with a weak D call TRBD1 (6 bases). The V gene lost 2 bases and the J gene lost 0 bases, with 12 bases spanning the gap. CDR1 is MNHEY and CDR2 is SVGEGT in the germline V gene. The CDR3 loop spans 16 amino acids. The CDR3 coding sequence is TGTGCCAGCAGTTACGGCCAGGGGTATAGCACAGATACGCAGTATTTT. Its protein product is CASSYGQGYSTDTQYF.

This chain connects TRBV20-1 to TRBJ2-1, with TRBD1 identical over 7 bases. The J call may be faulty, since TRBJ2-7 better matches the DNA end. Germline assignment: CDR1 DFQATT and CDR2 SNEGSKA (reference sequence). This CDR3 is 13 amino acids long. CDR3 nucleotide sequence: TGCAGTACGGATACAGGGGTCTACAATGAGCAGTACTTC. Protein product: CSTDTGVYNEQYF.

The V call is TRBV6-2 or TRBV6-3, the J call TRBJ2-1; tentatively, D is TRBD1 (6 bases). Trimming took 6 bases from V and 2 from J, leaving 17 bases between them. The CDR3 runs to 16 residues. Germline CDR1 is MNHEY and CDR2 is SVGEGT. The CDR3 spells CASSLRRTATYNEQFF. The CDR3 DNA is TGTGCCAGCAGCCTTCGTCGGACAGCGACCTACAATGAGCAGTTCTTC.

This clonotype was counted between two and nine times. This sequence joins TRBV2 and TRBJ2-3; D possibly corresponds to TRBD2 (6 bases). The CDR3 consists of 14 residues. Trimming shortened V by 7 bases and J by 1 base, and 12 bases separated the two germline ends. Germline lookup yields CDR1 SNHLY and CDR2 FYNNEI. The CDR3 is CASTKLARTDTQYF. In DNA, the CDR3 is TGTGCCAGCACCAAACTAGCCCGCACAGATACGCAGTATTTT.

This clonotype has only a few counts. V is TRBV5-1 and J is TRBJ2-1; no firm D call. The CDR3 consists of 14 residues. Germline V gene sequence: CDR1 SGHRS, CDR2 YFSETQ. Between the trimmed V and J ends, which lost 0 bases and 5 bases, there was a span of 9 bases. CDR3 coding DNA: TGCGCCAGCAGCTTGGCTCCACAAAACAATGAGCAGTTCTTC. Translated: CASSLAPQNNEQFF.

This clonotype was picked up a small number of times. The chain recombines TRBV20-1 with TRBJ2-7; TRBD2 matches at 10 bases. CDR3 length: 14 residues. Germline values: CDR1 DFQATT, CDR2 SNEGSKA (reference sequence). The V and J ends lost 3 bases and 5 bases, in that order; junction bases with no gene match: 7. The CDR3 DNA reads as TGCAGTGCTAGTAGGCCTAGCGGGGGAGACGAGCAGTACTTC. Its protein is CSASRPSGGDEQYF.

To note about this clonotype: It may be a read error: a sequence one base away is much more abundant. The V and J genes are TRBV20-1 and TRBJ2-3; TRBD1 or TRBD2 may be the D gene (5 bases each). Germline values: CDR1 DFQATT, CDR2 SNEGSKA (reference sequence). This CDR3 comprises 15 residues. The CDR3 loop reads CSTRDHRDSTDTQYF. The CDR3, as DNA: TGCAGTACTAGAGATCACCGGGACAGCACAGATACGCAGTATTTT.

V gene TRBV28 combines with J gene TRBJ1-2, with a weak D call TRBD1 (6 bases). V dropped 6 bases and J dropped 1 base, with 12 bases sitting between them. The germline V gene encodes CDR1 MDHEN and CDR2 SYDVKM. The CDR3 contains 14 residues. The CDR3: CASSRTVLNYGYTF. The DNA for the CDR3 is TGTGCCAGCAGCCGGACAGTCCTTAACTATGGCTACACCTTC.

In this sample, this clonotype turned up a few times. This chain uses TRBV20-1 with TRBJ1-6; 7 bases match TRBD1. Germline CDR1 DFQATT, CDR2 SNEGSKA (reference sequence). The length of the CDR3 is 14 residues. CDR3 sequence reads: CSHRGGQINSPLHF. Here the CDR3 DNA reads TGCAGCCACAGAGGGGGACAGATTAATTCACCCCTCCACTTT.

The chain combines TRBV27 with TRBJ2-5; no reliable D call. CDR3 length: 14 amino acids. V gave up 4 bases and J gave up 11 bases, with 20 bases separating them. The germline V gene has CDR1 MNHEY and CDR2 SMNVEV (reference sequence). DNA of the CDR3: TGTGCCAGCAGTTCGCCGGGTCCCTACAATGAGCAGTACTTC. Its translation is CASSSPGPYNEQYF.

J is TRBJ1-4 and V is TRBV20-1, with TRBD1 as a possible D gene (5 bases). Germline loops: CDR1 DFQATT, CDR2 SNEGSKA (reference sequence). Deletions cut 1 base from V and 7 bases from J, with 10 bases between. The length of the CDR3 is 13 residues. This chain's CDR3 is CSARVGDPEKLFF. DNA of the CDR3: TGCAGTGCTAGAGTTGGGGACCCTGAAAAACTGTTTTTT.

The V gene is TRBV7-2, the J gene TRBJ2-7; the D is unclear. The CDR3 runs to 14 residues. Trimming removed 4 bases at V and 3 bases at J, with 13 bases between. Germline V gene lookup returns CDR1 SGHTA and CDR2 FQGNSA. The CDR3 region is CASSYAQPRYEQYF. The CDR3 DNA is TGTGCCAGCAGCTACGCTCAGCCCCGCTACGAGCAGTACTTC.

Turning to this clonotype: An end of the junction differs from the germline gene, which may be a read error. This chain joins TRBV12-3 or TRBV12-4 and TRBJ1-1; D call uncertain. CDR3 size: 11 residues. The CDR3 DNA reads TGTGTCAGCAGTTTATTAACTGAAGCTTTCTTT. It encodes CVSSLLTEAFF.

The chain has TRBV28 and TRBJ1-5; D unresolved. Per the germline V gene, CDR1 is MDHEN and CDR2 is SYDVKM. This CDR3 is 14 amino acids long. Trimming took 4 bases from V and 6 from J, leaving 13 bases between them. The CDR3 loop is CASSSSPWSQPQHF. The DNA for the CDR3 is TGTGCCAGCAGTTCCTCCCCGTGGTCTCAGCCCCAGCATTTT.

The J gene is TRBJ2-3, the V gene TRBV4-3; no reliable D call. With 4 bases removed from V and 5 bases from J, the gap between germline ends came to 10 bases. Germline lookup yields CDR1 LGHNA and CDR2 YSLEER. The length of the CDR3 is 13 residues. The CDR3 region is CASSPRAQDTQYF. CDR3 coding DNA: TGCGCCAGCAGCCCCCGGGCCCAAGATACGCAGTATTTT.

V and J are TRBV20-1 and TRBJ1-2, with 7 bases that match TRBD1. The CDR3 runs 13 residues. With 2 bases clipped from V and 4 bases from J, the junction kept 4 bases outside the gene matches. Germline values: CDR1 DFQATT, CDR2 SNEGSKA (reference sequence). CDR3 sequence reads: CSARPRQGYGYTF. In DNA, the CDR3 is TGCAGTGCTAGACCCCGACAGGGCTATGGCTACACCTTC.

This clonotype was seen a few times. The chain is built from TRBV10-3 and TRBJ2-7; D is ambiguous. The CDR3 has 11 amino acids. Germline V gene data show CDR1 as ENHRY and CDR2 as SYGVKD. V was trimmed by 0 bases and J by 7 bases, leaving 4 bases between them. CDR3 amino acids: CAISESWEQYF. CDR3 bases: TGTGCCATCAGTGAGTCGTGGGAGCAGTACTTC.

This clonotype was detected only once. The V call is TRBV12-3 or TRBV12-4, the J call TRBJ2-5, with D possibly TRBD2 on 5 matching bases. The CDR3 sequence is 13 residues long. Between the trimmed V and J ends, which lost 6 bases and 11 bases, there was a span of 19 bases. This CDR3 is CASSRGLVWEQYF. CDR3 nucleotides: TGTGCCAGCAGCAGAGGTCTTGTGTGGGAGCAGTACTTC.

This chain links TRBV12-3 or TRBV12-4 with TRBJ2-5, with 12 bases that match TRBD2. This CDR3 spans 15 amino acids. Losses at the gene ends were 7 bases for V and 5 bases for J; bases not matched to a gene: 8. CDR3 coding DNA: TGTGCCAGCACCCTAGCGGGAGGGCCCGTCGAGACCCAGTACTTC. It codes for CASTLAGGPVETQYF.

The V gene is TRBV20-1, the J gene TRBJ2-2; 12 nucleotides agree with TRBD2. V was clipped by 3 bases and J by 7 bases; unmatched bases: 9. The CDR3 loop spans 16 amino acids. CDR1 DFQATT and CDR2 SNEGSKA come from the germline V gene (reference sequence). CDR3 amino acids: CSASPLTSGGFGELFF. CDR3 in DNA: TGCAGTGCTAGCCCCTTGACTAGCGGGGGTTTCGGGGAGCTGTTTTTT.

This clonotype has ten or more counts. The chain has TRBV6-2 or TRBV6-3 and TRBJ2-5, with D possibly being TRBD2 (6 bases). The CDR3 totals 14 residues. The ends were cut back, 5 bases at V and 9 bases at J, with 19 bases in the middle. CDR1 MNHEY and CDR2 SVGEGT come from the germline V gene. The CDR3 region is CASSPPGEAQAQYF. The DNA for the CDR3 is TGTGCCAGCAGTCCCCCCGGGGAGGCTCAGGCCCAGTACTTC.